These T cell receptor beta chains were read from a single sample in a study of CXCR3-negative and CXCR3-positive naive CD8 T cells. TCRdb reworked the 5' RACE reads into one entry per CDR3 protein, no DNA. The listing records several thousand distinct CDR3 sequences. The sequenced sample consisted of naive CXCR3+ CD8+ T cells from blood. Source of these receptors: a human donor in good health. Some clones in this sample may be carry-over from other donors' samples. Both conserved end residues are part of each CDR3. Clone size is shown for a subset of rows, as once, few, many or a class of expanded clone.

medium-sized,TRBJ2-1,TRBV29-1,CSVETSTYNEQFF
medium-sized,TRBJ2-6,TRBV21-1,CAKGAINRDRSLSGANVLTF
medium-sized,TRBJ1-1,TRBV5-1,CASSLADTEAFF
-,TRBJ2-1,TRBV29-1,CSVDGPKFEQFF
medium-sized,TRBJ2-5,TRBV19,CASSLDSEETQYF
medium-sized,TRBJ2-1,TRBV25-1,CASSEKEAGEEQFF
-,TRBJ2-3,TRBV2,CASIRMADTQYF
medium-sized,TRBJ2-7,TRBV28,CASSLDDQAYEQYF
medium-sized,TRBJ2-7,TRBV28,CASSLPVVAGYYEQYF
medium-sized,TRBJ2-1,TRBV4-1,CASSQDRGFSYNEQFF
-,TRBJ1-5,TRBV2,CASSESGYQPQHF
-,TRBJ2-1,TRBV28,CASSLNSGVYNEQFF
-,TRBJ2-3,TRBV7-2,CASSLGGRARDTQYF
-,TRBJ2-2,TRBV6-4,CASSDRNTGELFF
-,TRBJ2-3,TRBV6-2/TRBV6-3,CASSNPGTGDTQYF
medium-sized,TRBJ2-3,TRBV7-9,CASSEKLAGIADTQYF
-,TRBJ1-1,TRBV24-1,CATSDHSKNTEAFF
large,TRBJ1-5,TRBV28,CASSLAQGQVLNQPQHF
-,TRBJ2-5,TRBV12-3/TRBV12-4,CASSLIGETQYF
-,TRBJ2-1,TRBV6-1,CASSEVATLDEQFF
-,TRBJ1-1,TRBV5-1,CASSSITGQAEAFF
medium-sized,TRBJ2-7,TRBV29-1,CSVGGKGNPYEQYF
medium-sized,TRBJ2-1,TRBV4-1,CASSQERGLYNEQFF
medium-sized,TRBJ2-1,TRBV29-1,CSVDKAHGYNEQFF
medium-sized,TRBJ2-3,TRBV7-9,CASSLGPGQQYF
-,TRBJ2-3,TRBV29-1,CSVEFGRTSTDTQYF
-,TRBJ2-3,TRBV12-3/TRBV12-4,CASSFRGGVSTDTQYF
medium-sized,TRBJ2-1,TRBV14,CASTPGQGIYNEQFF
-,TRBJ2-3,TRBV6-5,CASSYSPSVDTQYF
-,TRBJ2-7,TRBV5-4,CASSWDLSEQYF
-,TRBJ2-7,TRBV11-2,CASSWGGEDYEQYF
-,TRBJ2-7,TRBV3-1,CASSQDWTDTYEQYF
medium-sized,TRBJ2-2,TRBV27,CASSLSGSGPGELFF
-,TRBJ2-1,TRBV11-1,CASSPRQGGAYNEQFF
medium-sized,TRBJ2-5,TRBV14,CASSPGTSVLETQYF
-,TRBJ2-3,TRBV21-1,CASSGETPSADGTDTQYF
-,TRBJ2-7,TRBV5-1,CASSPAAYEQYF
-,TRBJ2-2,TRBV23-1,CARGDGSEHRGAVFF
medium-sized,TRBJ1-1,TRBV28,CASSLRVNTEAFF
medium-sized,TRBJ2-5,TRBV15,CATSRARGIRETQYF
medium-sized,TRBJ2-7,TRBV10-3,CAISPEAGIPRGGYEQYF
medium-sized,TRBJ2-3,TRBV5-1,CASSLVIAGLGGDTQYF
-,TRBJ2-7,TRBV29-1,CSVLWLAKDSYEQYF
medium-sized,TRBJ2-1,TRBV29-1,CSVDDVLAEYNEQFF
-,TRBJ2-1,TRBV11-2,CASSSSGSYNEQFF
medium-sized,TRBJ1-1,TRBV6-6,CASISAGGNTEAFF
medium-sized,TRBJ2-5,TRBV2,CASSVPGGLQETQYF
-,TRBJ2-7,TRBV7-8,CASSREAYEQYF
-,TRBJ2-1,TRBV13,CASSTRESNEQFF
medium-sized,TRBJ2-1,TRBV29-1,CSVELRYEQFF